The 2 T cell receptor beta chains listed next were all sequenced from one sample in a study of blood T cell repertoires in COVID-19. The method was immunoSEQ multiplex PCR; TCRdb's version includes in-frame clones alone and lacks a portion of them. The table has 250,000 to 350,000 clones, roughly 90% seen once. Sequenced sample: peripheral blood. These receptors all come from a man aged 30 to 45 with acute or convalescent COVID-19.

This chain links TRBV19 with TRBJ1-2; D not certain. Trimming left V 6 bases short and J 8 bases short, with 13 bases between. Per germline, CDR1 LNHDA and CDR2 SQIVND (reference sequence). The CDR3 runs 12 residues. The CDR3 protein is CASSHTLWGYTF. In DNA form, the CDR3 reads TGTGCCAGTAGCCACACATTGTGGGGCTACACCTTC.

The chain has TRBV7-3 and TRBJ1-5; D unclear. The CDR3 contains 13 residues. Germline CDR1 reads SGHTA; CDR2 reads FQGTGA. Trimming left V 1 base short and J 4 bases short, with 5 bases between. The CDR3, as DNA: TGTGCCAGCAGCTTAAATGCGAATCAGCCCCAGCATTTT. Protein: CASSLNANQPQHF. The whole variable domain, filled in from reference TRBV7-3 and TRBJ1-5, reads GAGVSQTPSNKVTEKGKYVELRCDPISGHTALYWYRQSLGQGPEFLIYFQGTGAADDSGLPNDRFFAVRPEGSVSTLKIQRTERGDSAVYLCASSLNANQPQHFGDGTRLSIL.